What follows are 18 T cell receptor beta chains derived from one specimen sequenced in a study of post-analysis software for immune sequencing data. General study points: There were five TRBV segments more frequent in patients than controls, and TRBV5-6, TRBV5-1 and TRBV20-1 were among them.

Their cognate antigens are unknown. Unique molecular identifiers tagged the TCR beta cDNA libraries. TCRdb reanalysed the PCR reads using MiXCR and keeps one entry per CDR3 protein. The table lists 650,000 to 900,000 distinct CDR3 sequences, just over 45% of them singletons, with roughly 5% in the top ten. The sequenced material came from blood. The source is a girl aged 10 to 17 with multiple sclerosis.

The CDR3 is CASSPLGAGGPRDEQFF. The CDR3 DNA reads as TGCGCCAGCAGCCCCCTGGGAGCGGGAGGGCCTAGGGATGAGCAGTTCTTC. This chain uses TRBV4-1 with TRBJ2-1; 10 positions agree with TRBD2. The CDR3 is made up of 17 amino acids. Germline CDR1 MGHRA, CDR2 YSYEKL. The V and J ends lost 4 bases and 8 bases, in that order; junction bases with no gene match: 14.

The chain links TRBV6-5 to TRBJ1-6; possibly TRBD1 for D (5 bases). V shed 2 bases and J shed 9 bases, with 14 bases lying between them. Germline V gives CDR1 MNHEY, CDR2 SVGAGI. This CDR3 has 15 amino acids. CDR3 DNA sequence: TGTGCCAGCAGTTACACAGGACTGAGCCCTTCACCCCTCCACTTT. Translation gives CASSYTGLSPSPLHF.

This chain links TRBV30 with TRBJ2-7, with D perhaps matching TRBD1 or TRBD2 (5 bases each). CDR1 is GTSNPN, CDR2 SVGIG, per germline (reference sequence). The CDR3 consists of 11 residues. V lost 1 base and J 8 bases, leaving 9 bases between the germline ends. The DNA of the CDR3 is TGTGCCTGGAGTGGAGGGGAACAGCAGTACTTC. Encoded protein: CAWSGGEQQYF.

This chain uses TRBV6-5 with TRBJ2-7; D is unresolved. V was shortened by 4 bases and J by 2 bases, with 12 bases between the two germline ends. The germline V gene encodes CDR1 MNHEY and CDR2 SVGAGI. CDR3 length: 14 amino acids. The CDR3: CASSWNRETYEQYF. CDR3 DNA sequence: TGTGCCAGCAGTTGGAACAGAGAAACCTACGAGCAGTACTTC.

V and J are TRBV7-3 and TRBJ2-3, with D tentatively TRBD2 (6 bases). The CDR3 extends over 15 amino acids. Trimming took off 2 bases at V and 7 bases at J, with 16 bases between the two ends. CDR1 SGHTA and CDR2 FQGTGA come from the germline V gene. The CDR3 bases are TGTGCCAGCAGCTTAGGGCGGGACCCGAGCTATACGCAGTATTTT. Translation gives CASSLGRDPSYTQYF.

The rearrangement uses TRBV9 and TRBJ1-6; 7 bases fit TRBD1. CDR3 length equals 15 residues. Germline values: CDR1 SGDLS, CDR2 YYNGEE. The V segment lost 3 bases and the J segment 7 bases; nucleotides outside the gene matches: 7. The CDR3 loop is CASSAAGTANSPLHF. The CDR3 DNA reads as TGTGCCAGCAGCGCCGCCGGGACAGCCAATTCACCCCTCCACTTT.

The CDR3 sequence is CASSSGLGKFF. CDR3 nucleotide sequence: TGTGCCAGCAGCTCGGGACTAGGGAAGTTCTTC. V usage is TRBV11-2 and J usage is TRBJ2-1, with 8 bases matching TRBD2. The CDR3 length is 11 residues. The germline V gene encodes CDR1 SGHAT and CDR2 FQNNGV. The V and J ends lost 4 bases and 14 bases, in that order; junction bases with no gene match: 4.

The V gene is TRBV5-1, the J gene TRBJ2-6; D not resolved. Trimming shortened V by 0 bases and J by 4 bases, and 8 bases separated the two germline ends. The length of the CDR3 is 15 residues. Looked up from germline, CDR1 is SGHRS and CDR2 is YFSETQ. The DNA for the CDR3 is TGCGCCAGCAGCTTGGTCAATGGGGGGGCCAACGTCCTGACTTTC. Translated: CASSLVNGGANVLTF.

This sequence joins TRBV4-1 and TRBJ1-1; a possible D gene is TRBD1 (5 bases). This CDR3 contains 15 residues. The germline gives CDR1 MGHRA, CDR2 YSYEKL. Trimming removed 0 bases at V and 6 bases at J, with 14 bases between. The CDR3 DNA is TGCGCCAGCAGCCAAGATCGGGGGGAAGGCGCTGAAGCTTTCTTT. This encodes CASSQDRGEGAEAFF.

The chain links TRBV12-3 or TRBV12-4 to TRBJ2-1; D uncertain. The germline V and J ends were trimmed by 3 bases and 7 bases, with 10 bases remaining between them. This CDR3 has 13 amino acids. CDR3 residues: CASSFGDSNEQFF. The CDR3 nucleotides are TGTGCCAGCAGTTTTGGGGATTCGAATGAGCAGTTCTTC.

J is TRBJ1-2 and V is TRBV29-1, with D tentatively TRBD1 (6 bases). In germline, CDR1 is SQVTM, CDR2 ANQGSEA. CDR3 length: 12 amino acids. V lost 3 bases and J 8 bases, leaving 13 bases between the germline ends. The CDR3 DNA reads TGCAGCGTTGAGGGGGGCGCGAGGGGCTACACCTTC. Translated, it gives CSVEGGARGYTF.

V usage is TRBV20-1 and J usage is TRBJ2-3; D might be TRBD1 (5 bases). Deletions cut 6 bases from V and 4 bases from J, with 20 bases between. Germline V lookup: CDR1 DFQATT, CDR2 SNEGSKA (reference sequence). This CDR3 region has 15 residues. This chain's CDR3 is CSALKTVVGADTQYF. The DNA for the CDR3 is TGCAGTGCGTTGAAGACAGTCGTGGGCGCAGATACGCAGTATTTT.

Only a few counts were recorded for this clonotype. The chain joins TRBV2 to TRBJ1-5; TRBD1 matches 7 bases. The ends lost 5 bases at V and 3 bases at J; junction bases unmatched: 10. CDR1 is SNHLY, CDR2 FYNNEI, per germline. This CDR3 has 16 residues. This chain's CDR3 is CASSKLQGTPNQPQHF. DNA for the CDR3: TGTGCCAGCAGTAAACTACAGGGGACACCCAATCAGCCCCAGCATTTT.

Comments on this clonotype: Lacking the conserved final phenylalanine or tryptophan, this CDR3 likely reflects a read error. The V call is TRBV7-2, the J call TRBJ2-7; TRBD2 matches 13 bases. CDR3 length equals 15 residues. Trimming took 3 bases from V and 4 from J; bases not matched to a gene: 3. Germline assignment: CDR1 SGHTA and CDR2 FQGNSA. The CDR3 DNA follows: TGTGCCAGCAGCTTTTCGGGACTAGCGGGATACGAGCAGTACTGC. Protein: CASSFSGLAGYEQYC.

This chain joins TRBV10-3 and TRBJ2-1; TRBD2 matches at 9 bases. Per germline, CDR1 ENHRY and CDR2 SYGVKD. The CDR3 extends over 14 amino acids. V was pared by 4 bases and J by 6 bases, with 4 bases of the junction left unmatched. CDR3 protein: CAISGSGSPNEQFF. CDR3 bases: TGTGCCATCAGTGGTAGCGGGAGCCCCAATGAGCAGTTCTTC.

The chain joins TRBV12-3 or TRBV12-4 to TRBJ1-1, with D tentatively TRBD1 (6 bases). The V and J ends lost 5 bases and 1 base respectively, with 8 bases between them. The CDR3 extends over 13 amino acids. The CDR3 loop is CASSRQENTEAFF. CDR3 in DNA: TGTGCCAGCAGTCGACAGGAGAACACTGAAGCTTTCTTT.

This clonotype was counted between two and nine times. The V and J genes are TRBV7-2 and TRBJ2-3; perhaps TRBD2 as D (7 bases). V gave up 7 bases and J gave up 5 bases, with 16 bases separating them. CDR1 is SGHTA, CDR2 FQGNSA, per germline. This CDR3 region has 14 residues. CDR3 loop: CASTLGGAIDTQYF. The CDR3 DNA reads as TGTGCCAGCACCCTAGGGGGGGCGATAGATACGCAGTATTTT.

This chain links TRBV11-3 with TRBJ2-1, with 7 bases matching TRBD2. The CDR3 is made up of 17 amino acids. Germline V gives CDR1 SGHNT, CDR2 YENEEA. V was pared by 3 bases and J by 5 bases, with 13 bases of the junction left unmatched. The DNA for the CDR3 is TGTGCCAGCAGCTTCAAGGGTAGCGGGCAGAGGGACAATGAGCAGTTCTTC. Translation: CASSFKGSGQRDNEQFF. Full variable domain (remainder filled in from reference TRBV11-3 and TRBJ2-1): EAGVVQSPRYKIIEKKQPVAFWCNPISGHNTLYWYLQNLGQGPELLIRYENEEAVDDSQLPKDRFSAERLKGVDSTLKIQPAELGDSAVYLCASSFKGSGQRDNEQFFGPGTRLTVL.